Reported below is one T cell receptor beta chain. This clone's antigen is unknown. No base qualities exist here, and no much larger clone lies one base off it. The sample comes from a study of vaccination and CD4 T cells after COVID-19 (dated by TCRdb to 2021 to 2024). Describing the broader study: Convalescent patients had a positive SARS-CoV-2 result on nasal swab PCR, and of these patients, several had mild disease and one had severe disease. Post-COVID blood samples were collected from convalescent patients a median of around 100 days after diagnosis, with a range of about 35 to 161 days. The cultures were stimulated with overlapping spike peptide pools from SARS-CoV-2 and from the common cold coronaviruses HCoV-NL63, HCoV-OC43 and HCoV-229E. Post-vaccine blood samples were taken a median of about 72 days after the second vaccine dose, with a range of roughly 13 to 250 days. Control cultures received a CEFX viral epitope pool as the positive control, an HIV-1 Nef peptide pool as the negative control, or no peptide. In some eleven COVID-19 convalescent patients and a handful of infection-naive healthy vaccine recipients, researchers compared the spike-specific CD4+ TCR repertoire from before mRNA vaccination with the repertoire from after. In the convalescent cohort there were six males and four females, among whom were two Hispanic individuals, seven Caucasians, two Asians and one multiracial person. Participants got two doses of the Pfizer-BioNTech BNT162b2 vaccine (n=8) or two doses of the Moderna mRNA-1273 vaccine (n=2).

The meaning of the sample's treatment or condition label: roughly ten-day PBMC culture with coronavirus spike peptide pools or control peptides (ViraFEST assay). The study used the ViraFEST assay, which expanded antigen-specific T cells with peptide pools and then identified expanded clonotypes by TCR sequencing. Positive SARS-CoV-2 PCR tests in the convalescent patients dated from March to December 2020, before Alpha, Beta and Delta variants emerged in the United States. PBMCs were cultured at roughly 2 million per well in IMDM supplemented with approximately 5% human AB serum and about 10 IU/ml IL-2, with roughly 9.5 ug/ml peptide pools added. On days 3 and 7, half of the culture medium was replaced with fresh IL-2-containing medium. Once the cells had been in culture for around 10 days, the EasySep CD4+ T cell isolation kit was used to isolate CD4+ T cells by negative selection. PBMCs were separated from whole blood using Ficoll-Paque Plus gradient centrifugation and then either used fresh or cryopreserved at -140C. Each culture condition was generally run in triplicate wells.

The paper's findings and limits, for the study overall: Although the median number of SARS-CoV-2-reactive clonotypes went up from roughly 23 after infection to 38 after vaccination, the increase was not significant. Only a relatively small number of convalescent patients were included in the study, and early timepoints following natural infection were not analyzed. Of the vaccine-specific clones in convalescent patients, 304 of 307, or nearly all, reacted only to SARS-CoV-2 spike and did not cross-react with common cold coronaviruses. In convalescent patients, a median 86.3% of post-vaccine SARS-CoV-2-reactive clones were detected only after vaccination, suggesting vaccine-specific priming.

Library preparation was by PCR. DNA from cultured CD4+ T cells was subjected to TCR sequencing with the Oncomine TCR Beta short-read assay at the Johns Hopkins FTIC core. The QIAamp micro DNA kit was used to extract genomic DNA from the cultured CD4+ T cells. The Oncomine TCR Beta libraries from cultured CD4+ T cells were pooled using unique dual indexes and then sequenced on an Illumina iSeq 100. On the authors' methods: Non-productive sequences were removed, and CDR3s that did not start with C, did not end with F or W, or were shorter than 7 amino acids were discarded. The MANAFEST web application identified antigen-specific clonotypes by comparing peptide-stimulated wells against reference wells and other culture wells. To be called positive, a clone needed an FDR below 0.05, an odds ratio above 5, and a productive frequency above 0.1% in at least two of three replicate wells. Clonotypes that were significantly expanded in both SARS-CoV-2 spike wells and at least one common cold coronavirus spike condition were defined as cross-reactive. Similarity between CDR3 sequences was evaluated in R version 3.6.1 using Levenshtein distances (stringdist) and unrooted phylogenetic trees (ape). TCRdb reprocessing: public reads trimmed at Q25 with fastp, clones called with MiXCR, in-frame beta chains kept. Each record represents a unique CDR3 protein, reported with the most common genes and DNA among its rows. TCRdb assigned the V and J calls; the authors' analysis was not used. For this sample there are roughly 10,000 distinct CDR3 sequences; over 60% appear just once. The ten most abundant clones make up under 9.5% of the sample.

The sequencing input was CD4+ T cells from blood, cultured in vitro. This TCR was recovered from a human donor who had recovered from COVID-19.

The CDR3 protein sequence reads: CASSLVRRRQGGTEAFF. The nucleotide sequence reads TGTGCCAGCAGCTTAGTACGGCGTAGACAGGGAGGGACTGAAGCTTTCTTT. The V and J segments used are TRBV7-2 and TRBJ1-1; 7 bases in the middle match TRBD1. Taken from cysteine to phenylalanine, the CDR3 has 17 residues. The DNA shown is the 51-base CDR3, in frame from base 1. Reading the germline V gene gives CDR1 SGHTA and CDR2 FQGNSA. Germline trimming amounts to 1 base on V and 5 bases on J, with 13 as the count of junction bases outside the gene matches.